This section outlines one T cell receptor beta chain sequence together with its context. Its antigen is unidentified. This specimen comes from a study of radiation and T cells in renal cell carcinoma. Study-level results: From baseline, blood top tumor clonotypes peaked at 2 weeks post-radiation. No pretreatment tumor biopsies were available for baseline clonotypes.

The CDR3 has 12 residues. Per the germline V gene, CDR1 is MNHNS and CDR2 is SASEGT. V dropped 2 bases and J dropped 13 bases, with 14 bases sitting between them. Time point defined: blood 4 weeks post-SBRT, at nephrectomy. Stated treatment: 15 Gy SBRT to primary tumor, nephrectomy 4 weeks later. Nephrectomy followed 15 Gy stereotactic body radiation by 4 weeks. Serial blood draws occurred at baseline and 2 and 4 weeks post-SBRT. Assay: immunoSEQ multiplex PCR; the TCRdb copy retains only in-frame clones and omits some. The repertoire consists of about 170,000 clones, with about 87% occurring once and the leading ten covering 11%.

The sequenced sample was blood, obtained from a patient whose treatment included radiotherapy and nephrectomy. The sequence came from a woman aged 45-60 years with renal cell carcinoma. J is TRBJ1-2 and V is TRBV6-1; D remains ambiguous. The chain's CDR3 is CASSENAGRVTF. CDR3 nucleotide sequence: TGTGCCAGCAGTGAAAACGCAGGCCGAGTCACCTTC.